This paragraph covers one T cell receptor (beta chain) sequence. This entry comes from a study of blood T cells in healthy people across ages. The CDR3 covers 15 residues. The trim removed 6 bases at V and 8 bases at J, leaving 12 bases unmatched. It was with a sample-barcoded 5' primer and a J-beta primer mix that a second PCR of roughly 7 to 12 cycles was run. TCRdb redid the calling of the 5' RACE reads with MiXCR, one entry per CDR3 protein. The repertoire holds over 1,300,000 distinct CDR3 sequences, with approximately 60% as singletons. Source material: blood. V usage is TRBV12-3 or TRBV12-4 and J usage is TRBJ1-5; 8 bases line up with TRBD1. The sequence came from a man younger than 30 in good health. The CDR3 reads CASSALGQGLKPQHF. For the CDR3, the DNA is TGTGCCAGCAGCGCCCTTGGACAGGGATTGAAGCCCCAGCATTTT.